This TCR beta chain originates from a study of monozygotic twins with inflammatory bowel disease. Looked up from germline, CDR1 is MNHNS and CDR2 is SASEGT. The CDR3 is 15 residues long. Points from the study as a whole: By inverse Simpson index, TCRbeta diversity was lower in IBD patients than in healthy co-twins. Lower sharing of clonotypes with other individuals was seen in IBD patients than in healthy twins. This was most marked in patients showing signs of disease activity.

TCRdb re-called the 5' RACE reads; every CDR3 protein appears as one record, without DNA. The repertoire table contains 140,000 to 150,000 distinct CDR3 sequences. With regard to this clonotype: The antigen remains unidentified.

This clonotype was sampled from a human donor with ulcerative colitis or Crohn's disease, or a healthy co-twin of an affected twin (not recorded which). V usage is TRBV6-1 and J usage is TRBJ1-1; TCRdb's D call, TRBD1, is unchecked because there is no DNA. What was sequenced was blood. CDR3 region: CASSRWTGIDTEAFF.